These 15 T cell receptor beta chains share one sample of origin, sequenced in a study of monozygotic twins with inflammatory bowel disease. From the 5' RACE reads, TCRdb lists one entry per CDR3 protein and no DNA. This sample's table has 350,000 to 550,000 distinct CDR3 sequences. The sequenced sample was blood. Source of these receptors: a human donor with ulcerative colitis or Crohn's disease, or a healthy co-twin of an affected twin (not recorded which).

This chain links TRBV12-3 or TRBV12-4 with TRBJ2-3; the TCRdb D gene call, TRBD2, has no DNA to confirm it. The CDR3 has 12 residues. The CDR3 loop is CASRGELASQYF.

The chain employs TRBV12-3 or TRBV12-4 and TRBJ2-7; the D call from TCRdb, TRBD2, cannot be confirmed without DNA. The CDR3 is 13 residues long. The CDR3 is CASTDTSGDEQYF.

V and J are TRBV30 and TRBJ2-4; as DNA is missing, the TRBD1 call by TCRdb cannot be tested. Germline V gives CDR1 GTSNPN, CDR2 SVGIG (reference sequence). The CDR3 covers 13 residues. The CDR3 spells CAWSVQGANIQYF. Variable domain in full (rest from reference TRBV30 and TRBJ2-4): SQTIHQWPATLVQPVGSPLSLECTVEGTSNPNLYWYRQAAGRGLQLLFYSVGIGQISSEVPQNLSASRPQDRQFILSSKKLLLSDSGFYLCAWSVQGANIQYFGAGTRLSVL.

This chain uses TRBV29-1 with TRBJ1-1. In germline, CDR1 is SQVTM, CDR2 ANQGSEA. The CDR3 has 13 amino acids. The CDR3 protein is CSVDFQANTEAFF.

The rearrangement uses TRBV5-1 and TRBJ1-1; checking the TCRdb D call of TRBD1 is not possible without DNA. The germline gives CDR1 SGHRS, CDR2 YFSETQ. The CDR3 sequence is 15 residues long. CDR3 sequence reads: CASSLTGGLSTEAFF.

This sequence joins TRBV15 and TRBJ2-5; the TCRdb D gene call, TRBD2, has no DNA to confirm it. This CDR3 has 19 amino acids. From germline, CDR1 is LNHNV and CDR2 YYDKDF (reference sequence). The CDR3 sequence is CATSRDRKASGRLQETQYF.

The V gene is TRBV20-1, the J gene TRBJ1-5. There are 16 residues in the CDR3. In germline, CDR1 is DFQATT, CDR2 SNEGSKA (reference sequence). The CDR3 protein is CSAPMGGVKGNQPQHF.

The chain is built from TRBV7-2 and TRBJ2-7; no DNA is available, so the TRBD1 call from TCRdb remains unchecked. CDR3 length equals 14 residues. CDR1 is SGHTA and CDR2 is FQGNSA in the germline V gene. The CDR3 loop reads CASSSPVTGYEQYF.

The gene calls are TRBV5-1 and TRBJ1-1. Germline CDR1 is SGHRS and CDR2 is YFSETQ. The CDR3 covers 11 residues. CDR3 sequence: CASSMGTEAFF.

V usage is TRBV12-3 or TRBV12-4 and J usage is TRBJ2-4; TCRdb lists TRBD1, though no DNA is available to test this call. The CDR3 consists of 12 residues. CDR3 amino acids: CAPPDGKNIQYF.

The chain is built from TRBV11-2 and TRBJ2-2; TCRdb returns TRBD2, unconfirmable since there is no DNA. The CDR3 length is 18 residues. Germline loops: CDR1 SGHAT, CDR2 FQNNGV. The CDR3 spells CASSFRTSGSSYTGELFF.

The rearrangement joins TRBV7-3 to TRBJ1-1. Germline V gene sequence: CDR1 SGHTA, CDR2 FQGTGA. There are 13 residues in the CDR3. The CDR3 protein is CASSSLSNTEAFF.

J is TRBJ1-1 and V is TRBV7-3. From germline, CDR1 is SGHTA and CDR2 FQGTGA. CDR3 length: 15 residues. CDR3 loop: CASSLTGSLGTEAFF.

The rearrangement links TRBV7-9 to TRBJ1-6; lacking DNA, the TRBD1 call made by TCRdb goes unchecked. Per the germline V gene, CDR1 is SEHNR and CDR2 is FQNEAQ (reference sequence). The CDR3 has 16 amino acids. CDR3 protein: CASSSEQGINNSPLHF. Full variable domain (remainder filled in from reference TRBV7-9 and TRBJ1-6): DTGVSQNPRHKITKRGQNVTFRCDPISEHNRLYWYRQTLGQGPEFLTYFQNEAQLEKSRLLSDRFSAERPKGSFSTLEIQRTEQGDSAMYLCASSSEQGINNSPLHFGNGTRLTVT.

The chain links TRBV6-5 to TRBJ1-1; the TCRdb call, TRBD1, lacks DNA for checking. The CDR3 extends over 13 amino acids. Germline V lookup: CDR1 MNHEY, CDR2 SVGAGI. CDR3 region: CASRRQGHTEAFF.